This TCR beta chain is drawn from a study of response to subunit inactivated influenza vaccine. Study results and limitations: Few additional T cells are recruited per seasonal influenza vaccination, authors suggested.

One entry per CDR3 protein, called by TCRdb with MiXCR from the RT-PCR reads. The sample shows 170,000 or so distinct CDR3 sequences, approximately 12% of them seen only once. Worth noting for this clonotype: The antigen is not known.

This CDR3 region has 11 residues. V was cut by 3 bases and J by 8 bases, with 5 bases left in between. Looked up from germline, CDR1 is MNHEY and CDR2 is SVGEGT. This clonotype originated in a man aged 45 to 75 who received an inactivated influenza vaccine. The genes are TRBV6-2 or TRBV6-3 and TRBJ2-1; D not resolved. Specimen: CD8+ T cells sorted from PBMCs, collected less than 30 months after vaccination. The CDR3 region is CASSYRDEQFF. The CDR3 bases are TGTGCCAGCAGTTATAGGGATGAGCAGTTCTTC.